One sample yielded the 17 T cell receptor beta chains listed below, sequenced in a study of T cell changes during pregnancy in multiple sclerosis. The repertoire was sequenced with immunoSEQ multiplex PCR; TCRdb's copy has only in-frame clones and lacks some. The sample records over 40,000 clones, more than 70% being singletons. The sample consisted of CD8+ T cells from peripheral blood mononuclear cells, taken after pregnancy. The origin of the receptors is a female donor in good health, enrolled as a control in a pregnancy study.

The genes are TRBV11-2 and TRBJ1-2; D is perhaps TRBD1 (5 bases). Trimming took off 3 bases at V and 4 bases at J, with 12 bases between the two ends. Looked up from germline, CDR1 is SGHAT and CDR2 is FQNNGV. The CDR3 is 14 residues long. As DNA, the CDR3 is TGTGCCAGCAGCTTTCCAGGGCAATCCTATGGCTACACCTTC. It specifies CASSFPGQSYGYTF.

This clone occurred a few times. This chain links TRBV9 with TRBJ2-1, with 7 nucleotides matching TRBD1. Germline trimming cut 5 bases from V and 0 bases from J; bases unmatched to any gene: 5. Per the germline V gene, CDR1 is SGDLS and CDR2 is YYNGEE. The CDR3 length is 15 residues. CDR3 bases: TGTGCCAGCAGGCAGGGGGATAGCTCCTACAATGAGCAGTTCTTC. Encoded protein: CASRQGDSSYNEQFF.

As to this clone: In the same sample, other DNA sequences code for this CDR3. The J gene is TRBJ2-7, the V gene TRBV7-9; the D gene is possibly TRBD2 (5 bases). The CDR3 runs to 15 residues. Germline lookup yields CDR1 SEHNR and CDR2 FQNEAQ (reference sequence). Between the trimmed V and J ends, which lost 5 bases and 2 bases, there was a span of 16 bases. The CDR3 loop reads CASSPNSVLAYEQYF. As DNA, the CDR3 is TGTGCCAGCAGCCCGAACTCAGTACTAGCCTACGAGCAGTACTTC.

The gene calls are TRBV4-3 and TRBJ2-7; 10 bases map to TRBD2. This CDR3 contains 15 residues. The V and J ends lost 2 bases and 7 bases, in that order; junction bases with no gene match: 8. Germline loops: CDR1 LGHNA, CDR2 YSLEER. The CDR3 bases are TGCGCCAGCAGCCAAAGCCTAGCGGGGGCGGGTGAGCAGTACTTC. Residues: CASSQSLAGAGEQYF.

The chain couples TRBV4-2 to TRBJ2-7; 8 nucleotides align to TRBD1. This CDR3 comprises 14 residues. Trimming at V came to 5 bases and at J to 5 bases, leaving 8 bases not matched to a gene. Germline CDR1 and CDR2: LGHNA and YNFKEQ. The CDR3 coding sequence is TGTGCCAGCAGCTTAGCCGGGACAGGACACGAGCAGTACTTC. Translation: CASSLAGTGHEQYF.

This chain joins TRBV7-8 and TRBJ1-1, with D hard to call. CDR1 is SGHVS and CDR2 is FQNEAQ in the germline V gene. The CDR3 contains 12 residues. V lost 5 bases to trimming and J lost 6 bases, with 10 bases between them. CDR3 residues: CASSQAEAEAFF. CDR3 DNA sequence: TGTGCCAGCAGCCAGGCGGAGGCTGAAGCTTTCTTT.

This CDR3 is CASSYRGSGPLHF. CDR3 sequence (DNA): TGTGCCAGCAGCTACAGGGGCTCGGGGCCCCTCCACTTT. The gene calls are TRBV11-2 and TRBJ1-6; the match to TRBD1 covers 7 bases. V shed 4 bases, J shed 13 bases, and the junction held 7 bases outside the gene matches. This CDR3 contains 13 residues. Germline V gene data show CDR1 as SGHAT and CDR2 as FQNNGV.

The V gene is TRBV6-5, the J gene TRBJ2-3; weak D call: TRBD2 (6 bases). The V and J ends lost 5 bases and 8 bases respectively, with 8 bases between them. CDR1 MNHEY and CDR2 SVGAGI come from the germline V gene. This CDR3 has 11 amino acids. In nucleotides, the CDR3 is TGTGCCAGCAGTCGGGGAGGTACGCAGTATTTT. Its protein product is CASSRGGTQYF.

This clone was seen only a few times. The chain is built from TRBV30 and TRBJ1-1, with a tentative D call TRBD1 (6 bases). The ends were cut back, 8 bases at V and 3 bases at J, with 10 bases in the middle. Germline V CDR1 and CDR2: GTSNPN, SVGIG (reference sequence). This CDR3 is built from 11 residues. The CDR3 sequence is CALGADTEAFF. The CDR3 nucleotides read TGTGCCCTGGGGGCGGACACTGAAGCTTTCTTT.

This chain uses TRBV4-3 with TRBJ1-6; tentative D call: TRBD1 (6 bases). Germline CDR1 is LGHNA and CDR2 is YSLEER. CDR3 length: 16 amino acids. Trimming shortened V by 1 base and J by 9 bases, and 16 bases separated the two germline ends. CDR3 region: CASSQVWQGPGSPLHF. The CDR3 DNA reads TGCGCCAGCAGCCAAGTATGGCAGGGGCCAGGTTCACCCCTCCACTTT.

CDR3 coding DNA: TGTGCCATCAGCCAGGGCGACGGACCTGTTGGCTACACCTTC. Amino acids: CAISQGDGPVGYTF. The rearrangement links TRBV10-3 to TRBJ1-2, with D possibly TRBD1 on 5 matching bases. The CDR3 extends over 14 amino acids. The germline V gene encodes CDR1 ENHRY and CDR2 SYGVKD. The V gene lost 6 bases and the J gene lost 7 bases, with 18 bases spanning the gap.

This chain uses TRBV5-5 with TRBJ1-1; D might be TRBD1 (6 bases). Trimming pared 5 bases from V and 1 base from J, leaving 24 bases between. Germline V CDR1 and CDR2: SGHKS, YYEKEE (reference sequence). The CDR3 is 18 residues long. In DNA, the CDR3 is TGTGCCAGCAGGTCGGGGACACTAGGCGAATTTGGGAACACTGAAGCTTTCTTT. It translates to CASRSGTLGEFGNTEAFF.

The chain recombines TRBV28 with TRBJ2-5; 9 bases align to TRBD2. The V gene's germline CDR1 is MDHEN and CDR2 SYDVKM. CDR3 length: 16 residues. Trimming removed 4 bases from V and 5 bases from J; junction bases left unmatched: 11. The chain's CDR3 is CASSSTGTSFMETQYF. The CDR3 coding sequence is TGTGCCAGCAGTTCCACCGGGACTAGCTTTATGGAGACCCAGTACTTC.

The chain links TRBV5-4 to TRBJ2-1, with 8 bases identical to TRBD1. This CDR3 is built from 15 residues. The J segment lost 5 bases and the V segment lost 4 bases, leaving 8 bases of the junction unmatched. CDR1 is SGHNT and CDR2 is YYREEE in the germline V gene (reference sequence). The CDR3 DNA sequence: TGTGCCAGCAGCCCCAACAGGGGGTATAACAATGAGCAGTTCTTC. The encoded protein is CASSPNRGYNNEQFF. Drawing the rest from reference TRBV5-4 and TRBJ2-1, the complete variable domain is ETGVTQSPTHLIKTRGQQVTLRCSSQSGHNTVSWYQQALGQGPQFIFQYYREEENGRGNFPPRFSGLQFPNYSSELNVNALELDDSALYLCASSPNRGYNNEQFFGPGTRLTVL.

The chain links TRBV7-9 to TRBJ2-2; D unresolved. The CDR3 totals 14 residues. Trimming shortened V by 4 bases and J by 0 bases, and 6 bases separated the two germline ends. The germline V gene has CDR1 SEHNR and CDR2 FQNEAQ (reference sequence). The CDR3 spells CASSSGSNTGELFF. The CDR3, as DNA: TGTGCCAGCAGCTCCGGGTCGAACACCGGGGAGCTGTTTTTT.

The V call is TRBV29-1, the J call TRBJ2-1; a weak D match, TRBD1 (6 bases). CDR3 length: 13 residues. Germline V gene lookup returns CDR1 SQVTM and CDR2 ANQGSEA. With 4 bases removed from V and 10 bases from J, the gap between germline ends came to 17 bases. CDR3 in amino acids: CSVGGQGPGEQFF. DNA for the CDR3: TGCAGCGTTGGGGGGCAGGGTCCTGGCGAGCAGTTCTTC.

In DNA form, the CDR3 reads TGTGCCAGCAGTTACTGGGACTTCTTCTATGGCTACACCTTC. Amino acid sequence: CASSYWDFFYGYTF. The chain recombines TRBV6-6 with TRBJ1-2; possible D gene TRBD1, 5 bases. This CDR3 comprises 14 residues. CDR1 is MNHNY, CDR2 SVGAGI, per germline (reference sequence). The V end was cut by 1 base, the J end by 4 bases, with 10 bases between.